These 19 T cell receptor beta chains were sequenced from one sample in a study of T cell responses to AZD1222 COVID-19 vaccine. The data were produced by immunoSEQ multiplex PCR, yet TCRdb's version contains in-frame clones alone and is incomplete. The sample contains approximately 68,000 clones, 88% of which appear only once. The sample here was peripheral blood, taken 28 days after the second dose of the MenACWY control vaccine. These receptors came from an adult who received the MenACWY meningococcal vaccine as a control.

The V and J genes are TRBV4-2 and TRBJ2-3; D may match TRBD1 or TRBD2 (5 bases each). The ends were cut back, 1 base at V and 6 bases at J, with 11 bases in the middle. Germline loops: CDR1 LGHNA, CDR2 YNFKEQ. CDR3 size: 14 residues. The CDR3 DNA reads TGTGCCAGCAGCCAAGTTGAGGGGTACGATACGCAGTATTTT. It yields the protein CASSQVEGYDTQYF.

This sequence joins TRBV12-5 and TRBJ1-4; D gene uncertain. V was clipped by 1 base and J by 8 bases, with 20 bases between them. This CDR3 is 17 amino acids long. The V gene's germline CDR1 is LGHNT and CDR2 FRNRAP. In nucleotides, the CDR3 is TGTGCTAGTGGTTTGGAGCCACCGATTCGGCCAAGGGAAAAACTGTTTTTT. This translates into CASGLEPPIRPREKLFF.

This sequence joins TRBV5-1 and TRBJ1-1; tentative D call: TRBD1 (6 bases). The V gene lost 1 base and the J gene lost 14 bases, with 18 bases spanning the gap. Germline CDR1 SGHRS, CDR2 YFSETQ. This CDR3 region has 13 residues. The CDR3 nucleotides read TGCGCCAGCAGCTTGTTGGGGCCAGGGGAGAAGTTCTTT. It specifies CASSLLGPGEKFF.

This chain connects TRBV4-3 to TRBJ1-2; TRBD1 is a possible D gene (6 bases). The germline V gene encodes CDR1 LGHNA and CDR2 YSLEER. CDR3 size: 15 residues. Trimming removed 0 bases from V and 5 bases from J, with 13 bases in between. The CDR3 loop is CASSQDNRVGYGYTF. CDR3 nucleotide sequence: TGCGCCAGCAGCCAAGATAACAGGGTGGGGTATGGCTACACCTTC.

J is TRBJ1-1 and V is TRBV29-1, with 8 bases lining up with TRBD1. The junction had 9 bases not matched to a gene; V was cut back by 3 bases and J by 0 bases. Per the germline V gene, CDR1 is SQVTM and CDR2 is ANQGSEA. The CDR3 loop spans 16 amino acids. The CDR3 sequence: CSVDSGQGFLNTEAFF. CDR3 bases: TGCAGCGTTGACTCAGGACAGGGTTTCTTGAACACTGAAGCTTTCTTT.

The J gene is TRBJ1-2, the V gene TRBV6-6; 7 nucleotides match TRBD1. Germline CDR1 reads MNHNY; CDR2 reads SVGAGI (reference sequence). V lost 2 bases and J lost 6; bases outside the gene matches: 12. CDR3 length equals 16 residues. CDR3 sequence: CASSYPRGVEVDGYTF. The DNA for the CDR3 is TGTGCCAGCAGTTACCCCAGGGGGGTCGAGGTGGATGGCTACACCTTC.

The rearrangement joins TRBV7-8 to TRBJ2-2, with TRBD1 as a possible D gene (6 bases). The V end was cut by 7 bases, the J end by 1 base, with 13 bases between. The CDR3 spans 15 residues. The germline CDR1 and CDR2 sequences are SGHVS and FQNEAQ. As DNA, the CDR3 is TGTGCCAGCAACCCCGACAGGTTGAACACCGGGGAGCTGTTTTTT. The encoded protein is CASNPDRLNTGELFF.

The chain has TRBV18 and TRBJ2-7; 7 positions agree with TRBD1. The CDR3 totals 13 residues. Germline values: CDR1 KGHSH, CDR2 LQKENI. Trimming removed 4 bases from V and 4 bases from J; junction bases left unmatched: 4. CDR3 region: CASSRDSSYEQYF. The CDR3 DNA follows: TGTGCCAGCTCACGGGACAGCTCTTACGAGCAGTACTTC.

The chain is built from TRBV28 and TRBJ1-2; D gene uncertain. The CDR3 has 11 amino acids. Germline V CDR1 and CDR2: MDHEN, SYDVKM. With 6 bases removed from V and 8 bases from J, the gap between germline ends came to 10 bases. The CDR3 coding sequence is TGTGCCAGCAGGCGCGCGGAGGGCTACACCTTC. Its translation is CASRRAEGYTF.

The chain combines TRBV7-3 with TRBJ2-1, with D possibly being TRBD2 (6 bases). CDR3 size: 13 residues. The V end was cut by 3 bases, the J end by 5 bases, with 8 bases between. CDR1 SGHTA and CDR2 FQGTGA come from the germline V gene. The CDR3 reads CASSFGGHNEQFF. The CDR3 nucleotides are TGTGCCAGCAGCTTCGGGGGACACAATGAGCAGTTCTTC.

The chain employs TRBV4-3 and TRBJ1-3, with D perhaps TRBD1 (5 bases). CDR3 size: 17 residues. V was clipped by 3 bases and J by 4 bases, with 19 bases between them. Germline assignment: CDR1 LGHNA and CDR2 YSLEER. CDR3 nucleotides: TGCGCCAGCAGCCAGGCTCTAAGGACACTCTCAGGAAACACCATATATTTT. Its translation is CASSQALRTLSGNTIYF.

J is TRBJ1-3 and V is TRBV11-3; D is unclear. Germline CDR1 is SGHNT and CDR2 is YENEEA. V lost 5 bases to trimming and J lost 2 bases, with 10 bases between them. There are 14 residues in the CDR3. The CDR3 coding sequence is TGTGCCAGCAGCCTACGCGGGGCTGGAAACACCATATATTTT. Residues: CASSLRGAGNTIYF.

The chain employs TRBV5-4 and TRBJ2-7, with TRBD2 identical over 10 bases. CDR3 size: 16 residues. J lost 7 bases, V lost 0 bases, and 10 bases had no gene match. The germline V gene encodes CDR1 SGHNT and CDR2 YYREEE (reference sequence). The CDR3 here is CASSLGLAGVRGEQYF. The CDR3 nucleotides are TGTGCCAGCAGCTTGGGGCTAGCGGGAGTACGTGGGGAGCAGTACTTC.

J is TRBJ2-1 and V is TRBV11-2, with unresolved D. The germline gives CDR1 SGHAT, CDR2 FQNNGV. Trimming cost V 5 bases and J 0 bases, with 5 bases left between them. CDR3 length equals 13 residues. In nucleotides, the CDR3 is TGTGCCAGCAGCCCCAGCTCCTACAATGAGCAGTTCTTC. Translation: CASSPSSYNEQFF.

The sample holds a few counts of this clone. The chain uses TRBV12-3 or TRBV12-4 and TRBJ1-2; D unresolved. V gave up 3 bases and J gave up 7 bases, with 6 bases separating them. The CDR3 consists of 11 residues. The CDR3 sequence is CASSFEGGYTF. CDR3 bases: TGTGCCAGCAGTTTTGAGGGTGGCTACACCTTC.

This clone was observed a few times. J is TRBJ1-6 and V is TRBV2, with no clear D. This CDR3 has 15 residues. Germline values: CDR1 SNHLY, CDR2 FYNNEI. The ends were cut back, 3 bases at V and 2 bases at J, with 8 bases in the middle. CDR3 DNA: TGTGCCAGCAGTGATCTTACAGCCTATAATTCACCCCTCCACTTT. Translated, it gives CASSDLTAYNSPLHF.

V gene TRBV6-5 combines with J gene TRBJ2-7; 10 nucleotides match TRBD2. With 10 bases clipped from V and 3 bases from J, the junction kept 6 bases outside the gene matches. The CDR3 loop spans 13 amino acids. From germline, CDR1 is MNHEY and CDR2 SVGAGI. The CDR3 spells CATRTSGNYEQYF. CDR3 DNA: TGTGCCACGAGAACTAGCGGGAACTACGAGCAGTACTTC.

The V gene is TRBV2, the J gene TRBJ1-2; D unclear. Between the trimmed V and J ends, which lost 6 bases and 2 bases, there was a span of 16 bases. Looked up from germline, CDR1 is SNHLY and CDR2 is FYNNEI. The CDR3 spans 15 residues. The chain's CDR3 is CASSTESGYNYGYTF. The CDR3 DNA is TGTGCCAGCAGCACAGAATCAGGATACAACTATGGCTACACCTTC.

The chain combines TRBV5-1 with TRBJ1-5; 8 bases line up with TRBD1. The CDR3 contains 15 residues. The germline V gene encodes CDR1 SGHRS and CDR2 YFSETQ. V dropped 4 bases and J dropped 4; count of bases not matched to a gene: 7. CDR3 amino acids: CASSITGGINQPQHF. The CDR3 DNA sequence: TGCGCCAGCAGCATCACAGGGGGAATAAATCAGCCCCAGCATTTT.